The entry below describes one T cell receptor (beta chain). The data are from a study of blood T cell repertoires in COVID-19. In the study overall: The analysed material was cDNA or gDNA that came from T cells, B-cell-depleted T cells, or PBMCs.

This CDR3 region has 17 residues. The V gene's germline CDR1 is MNHNY and CDR2 SVGAGI (reference sequence). Trimming at V came to 5 bases and at J to 6 bases, leaving 13 bases not matched to a gene. As handled by the study authors: The authors estimated nucleated cell counts from reference gene primer amplification. Clones were read by immunoSEQ multiplex PCR, and TCRdb kept only the in-frame ones, dropping some. The V and J calls and clone size come from that table; D and trimming were worked out from the DNA. This sample carries more than 250,000 clones, approximately 88% of them seen once, and the ten largest clones take 0.95% to 1.5%.

The clonotype originates from a woman aged 35 to 49 with acute COVID-19. The sequenced material came from PBMCs or T cells enriched from blood (not recorded which). The chain uses TRBV6-6 and TRBJ1-2; 12 nucleotides agree with TRBD1. CDR3: CASSPRDRGRRDNGYTF. The CDR3, as DNA: TGTGCCAGCAGTCCTCGGGACAGGGGGCGCAGAGATAATGGCTACACCTTC.